This T cell receptor (beta chain) was recovered during a study of T cells in localized non-small cell lung cancer. Findings and limits, study-wide: Within adjacent lung there appeared a median roughly 60 of the top 100 tumor clones. Because sequencing included only one region (of the tumor), heterogeneity remains possible. Overall survival was longer when the density of T cells in the blood was higher.

The assay was immunoSEQ multiplex PCR, and TCRdb's table has in-frame clones only and misses some. The sample yields 2,700 or so clones, under 30% seen once. With respect to this clone: Its antigen remains unknown.

Germline V gene lookup returns CDR1 MGHDK and CDR2 SYGVNS. V was pared by 3 bases and J by 5 bases, with 8 bases of the junction left unmatched. The CDR3 has 16 amino acids. This sequence originates from a woman between 40 and 69 years old with stage III lung adenocarcinoma. This specimen consisted of lung tumor tissue, obtained before any cancer treatment. This chain links TRBV25-1 with TRBJ2-3, with TRBD1 matching over 10 bases. CDR3 in amino acids: CASSDLGTGEQDTQYF. CDR3 in DNA: TGTGCCAGCAGTGACCTCGGGACAGGGGAACAAGATACGCAGTATTTT.